This TCR beta chain is from a study of siplizumab effects on memory and regulatory T cells. Investigators obtained sequences from unstimulated naive, memory, effector memory and TEMRA subsets in three donor pairs. This table comes from immunoSEQ multiplex PCR, and its TCRdb copy is limited to in-frame clones, with some not included. The sample records tens of thousands of clones, roughly 95% being singletons. CDR3 length: 14 amino acids. In germline, CDR1 is SGDLS, CDR2 YYNGEE. V shed 3 bases and J 5 bases; nucleotides not matched to a gene: 5. Note on this clone: Its cognate antigen is unknown.

Study-level findings and limits: The alloresponse seemed to draw substantially on naive T cells, which appeared more diverse than memory cells. Siplizumab caused a significant drop in alloreactive sequences traceable to unstimulated CD4+ memory cells.

The chain uses TRBV9 and TRBJ2-5; TRBD2 agrees at 9 bases. This receptor was taken from a human donor in good health. Sequencing was performed on naive CD4+ T cells sorted from blood. In nucleotides, the CDR3 is TGTGCCAGCAGCGCCTCCGGGACTAGCGAGACCCAGTACTTC. Amino acid sequence: CASSASGTSETQYF.